These 8 T cell receptor beta chains were all obtained from the same sample, sequenced in a study of cytomegalovirus exposure and HLA in healthy donors. PCR used 60 Vbeta primers and 13 Jbeta primers. The protocol was immunoSEQ multiplex PCR, while the TCRdb copy is restricted to in-frame clones and leaves out a portion. The data contain under 200,000 clones, about four fifths of them singletons. The sequencing sample was made of PBMCs. The receptors derive from a male donor in good health and CMV-seropositive.

This sequence joins TRBV6-1 and TRBJ2-7; TRBD1 matches at 7 bases. The V segment lost 9 bases and the J segment 5 bases; nucleotides outside the gene matches: 13. The CDR3 spans 14 residues. Germline lookup yields CDR1 MNHNS and CDR2 SASEGT. This CDR3 is CASIRDSDLNEQYF. For the CDR3, the DNA is TGTGCCAGTATCCGGGACAGCGATTTGAACGAGCAGTACTTC.

This chain uses TRBV4-1 with TRBJ2-7; TRBD1 agrees at 8 bases. CDR1 is MGHRA and CDR2 is YSYEKL in the germline V gene. The CDR3 length is 13 residues. Germline trimming cut 2 bases from V and 9 bases from J; bases unmatched to any gene: 6. As DNA, the CDR3 is TGCGCCAGCAGCCAACCGGACAGGGAAAGGCAGTACTTC. Translating it yields CASSQPDRERQYF.

This chain uses TRBV21-1 with TRBJ2-7; whether TRBD1, the table's D call, matches the DNA was not checked. TRBV21-1 is listed as a pseudogene. The CDR3 runs to 14 residues. CDR3 nucleotides: TGTGCCAGCAGCAAGACAGGGAGGAGGTACGAGCAGTACTTC. Protein sequence: CASSKTGRRYEQYF.

The sample holds a few counts of this clone. The genes are TRBV7-8 and TRBJ2-7, with D unclear. The CDR3 has 14 residues. Trimming took 5 bases from V and 2 from J, leaving 13 bases between them. Germline V gene data show CDR1 as SGHVS and CDR2 as FQNEAQ. CDR3 amino acids: CASSKTRVPYEQYF. The CDR3 DNA sequence: TGTGCCAGCAGCAAGACCCGGGTCCCCTACGAGCAGTACTTC.

The sample holds a few counts of this clone. The chain couples TRBV2 to TRBJ1-6; a possible D gene is TRBD1 (5 bases). The germline CDR1 and CDR2 sequences are SNHLY and FYNNEI. The CDR3 has 15 amino acids. Trimming left V 6 bases short and J 6 bases short, with 15 bases between. This CDR3 is CASRKLRDSNSPLHF. CDR3 DNA: TGTGCCAGCAGAAAGCTCCGGGACTCTAATTCACCCCTCCACTTT. The whole variable domain, filled in from reference TRBV2 and TRBJ1-6, reads EPEVTQTPSHQVTQMGQEVILRCVPISNHLYFYWYRQILGQKVEFLVSFYNNEISEKSEIFDDQFSVERPDGSNFTLKIRSTKLEDSAMYFCASRKLRDSNSPLHFGNGTRLTVT.

The rearrangement uses TRBV10-1 and TRBJ2-7, with D perhaps matching TRBD2 (5 bases). The length of the CDR3 is 12 residues. Germline V lookup: CDR1 WNHNN, CDR2 SYGVQD (reference sequence). V was clipped by 2 bases and J by 3 bases, with 5 bases between them. CDR3 bases: TGCGCCAGCAGTGAGGCGGGCTACGAGCAGTACTTC. Translated, it gives CASSEAGYEQYF.

This clone was seen a handful of times. The CDR3 region is CASSLGQGANEQFF. As DNA, the CDR3 is TGTGCCAGCAGCTTGGGTCAGGGGGCTAATGAGCAGTTCTTC. This rearrangement joins TRBV5-6 to TRBJ2-1; 8 bases are shared with TRBD1. Trimming cost V 0 bases and J 7 bases; bases outside gene matches: 3. Germline values: CDR1 SGHDT, CDR2 YYEEEE. This CDR3 comprises 14 residues.

The chain has TRBV7-6 and TRBJ2-1, with 9 positions matching TRBD2. Germline V CDR1 and CDR2: SGHVS, FNYEAQ. J was trimmed by 7 bases and V by 1 base; bases with no gene match: 8. This CDR3 has 16 amino acids. The CDR3 here is CASSLGAGGRLNEQFF. CDR3 sequence (DNA): TGTGCCAGCAGCTTAGGGGCGGGGGGGCGATTAAATGAGCAGTTCTTC.